The sequence of this T cell receptor (beta chain) was determined in a study of blood T cells in healthy people across ages. Researchers collected approximately 9.5 milliliters of peripheral blood from every single donor. The second PCR ran roughly 6 to 12 cycles with a sample-barcoded 5' primer and J-beta primers. Using its own MiXCR run on the 5' RACE reads, TCRdb lists one record per CDR3 protein. The sample lists about 650,000 distinct CDR3 sequences, roughly half occurring once. J lost 3 bases, V lost 1 base, and 6 bases had no gene match. Germline V CDR1 and CDR2: LGHDT, YNNKEL (reference sequence). The CDR3 runs to 16 residues.

The rearrangement joins TRBV3-1 to TRBJ2-1; the match to TRBD1 covers 7 bases. Input material: blood. The sequence came from a woman aged 80 or over in good health. The CDR3: CASSQADRAVYNEQFF. CDR3 nucleotides: TGTGCCAGCAGCCAAGCTGACAGGGCAGTCTACAATGAGCAGTTCTTC.